This T cell receptor (beta chain) was identified in a study of beta chain features in type 1 diabetes. Study-wide background: Cell yields, gender and age were similar in healthy donors and patients. In all, some 110 million sorted cells from all samples were analyzed. Findings of the study overall: Researchers report that Type 1 diabetes patients had moderately but significantly shorter TCRB CDR3s across all four CD4+ subsets.

The CDR3 length is 15 residues. CDR1 PRHDT and CDR2 FYEKMQ come from the germline V gene (reference sequence). The V and J ends lost 7 bases and 1 base respectively, with 16 bases between them. Expressed TCRB transcripts got sequenced, as all isolated RNA was reverse transcribed. TCRdb's copy holds only in-frame clones and misses some; the assay was immunoSEQ multiplex PCR. The profile shows hundreds of thousands of clones, approximately 28% of them singletons. This clone has just a few counts. Its antigen remains unidentified. Sorting that relied on CD45RO/CCR7/CD25/CD127/CD95/CD27 yielded CD4+ naive, central memory, regulatory and stem cell-like memory cells.

Specimen: naive CD4+ T cells from blood. J is TRBJ1-1 and V is TRBV13; D gene unclear. The sequence was obtained from a man aged 18 to 29 in good health. CDR3 loop: CASTALSGRNTEAFF. CDR3 coding DNA: TGTGCCAGCACCGCACTATCCGGACGGAACACTGAAGCTTTCTTT. Full variable domain (missing parts from reference TRBV13 and TRBJ1-1): AAGVIQSPRHLIKEKRETATLKCYPIPRHDTVYWYQQGPGQDPQFLISFYEKMQSDKGSIPDRFSAQQFSDYHSELNMSSLELGDSALYFCASTALSGRNTEAFFGQGTRLTVV.